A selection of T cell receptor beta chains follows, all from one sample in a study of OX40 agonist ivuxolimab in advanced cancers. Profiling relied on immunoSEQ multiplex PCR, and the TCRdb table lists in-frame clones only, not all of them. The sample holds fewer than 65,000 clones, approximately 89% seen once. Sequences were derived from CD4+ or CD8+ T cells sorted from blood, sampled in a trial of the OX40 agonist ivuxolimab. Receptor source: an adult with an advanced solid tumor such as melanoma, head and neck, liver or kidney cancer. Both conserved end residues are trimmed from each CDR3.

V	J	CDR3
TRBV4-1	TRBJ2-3	ASSQLGARRDTQY
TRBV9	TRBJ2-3	ASSDYTDTQY
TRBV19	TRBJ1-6	ASSTDGGSNSPLH
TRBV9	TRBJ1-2	ASNPSSAPYGYT
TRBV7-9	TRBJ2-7	ASSSGTDHTIYEQY
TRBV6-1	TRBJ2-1	ASSDFSGTGTYNEQF
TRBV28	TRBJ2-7	ASSFDRGTYEQY
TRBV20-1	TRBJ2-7	SARQGYEQY
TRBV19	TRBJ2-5	ASSSGPWSGGREETQY
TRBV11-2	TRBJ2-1	ASSFGPNNEQF
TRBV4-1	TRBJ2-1	ASSQGTGSYNEQF
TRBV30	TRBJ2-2	ACPVGTGRAGELF
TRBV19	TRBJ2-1	ASSRRTSIDPEQF
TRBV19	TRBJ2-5	ASSPTDQETQY
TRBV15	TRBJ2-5	ATSRSGQNQETQY
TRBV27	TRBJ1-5	ASSSATGGNQPQH
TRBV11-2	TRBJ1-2	ASSLGGGNGYT
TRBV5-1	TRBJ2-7	ASSLGDYPYEQY
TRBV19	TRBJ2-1	ASSMVGQGYNEQF
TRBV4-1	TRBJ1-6	ASSQDPRLTIQNSPLH